Presented here are 15 T cell receptor beta chains from one specimen sequenced in a study of cytomegalovirus exposure and HLA in healthy donors. The repertoire was sequenced with immunoSEQ multiplex PCR; TCRdb's copy has only in-frame clones and lacks some. The repertoire includes 80,000 to 100,000 clones, roughly nine tenths of them detected once, and under 6.5% sits in the top ten. The sequencing input was PBMCs. These receptors were taken from a man between 18 and 29 years old in good health and CMV-seropositive.

This clone was seen once. J is TRBJ2-5 and V is TRBV7-8, with TRBD2 identical over 7 bases. The ends lost 5 bases at V and 3 bases at J; junction bases unmatched: 9. The CDR3 length is 15 residues. Germline values: CDR1 SGHVS, CDR2 FQNEAQ. CDR3 protein: CASSPLAGRKETQYF. DNA of the CDR3: TGTGCCAGCAGCCCCTTAGCGGGCCGAAAAGAGACCCAGTACTTC. Supplemented by reference TRBV7-8 and TRBJ2-5, the full variable domain reads GAGVSQSPRYKVAKRGQDVALRCDPISGHVSLFWYQQALGQGPEFLTYFQNEAQLDKSGLPSDRFFAERPEGSVSTLKIQRTQQEDSAVYLCASSPLAGRKETQYFGPGTRLLVL.

This rearrangement joins TRBV4-2 to TRBJ1-5, with 7 bases matching TRBD1. This CDR3 comprises 15 residues. V lost 0 bases, J lost 9 bases, and 8 bases stayed unmatched. Germline V gives CDR1 LGHNA, CDR2 YNFKEQ. This CDR3 reads CASSQDTGVFAPQHF. The CDR3 coding sequence is TGTGCCAGCAGCCAAGATACAGGGGTGTTTGCGCCCCAGCATTTT.

The chain is built from TRBV2 and TRBJ2-3; 7 nucleotides align to TRBD2. The junction had 6 bases not matched to a gene; V was cut back by 3 bases and J by 0 bases. CDR1 SNHLY and CDR2 FYNNEI come from the germline V gene. The CDR3 length is 16 residues. Here the CDR3 reads CASSDGLAESTDTQYF. As DNA, the CDR3 is TGTGCCAGCAGTGATGGGCTAGCGGAAAGCACAGATACGCAGTATTTT.

The chain joins TRBV27 to TRBJ2-1; 13 bases agree with TRBD2. Germline V gene lookup returns CDR1 MNHEY and CDR2 SMNVEV (reference sequence). The CDR3 is 17 amino acids. Germline trimming cut 4 bases from V and 7 bases from J; bases unmatched to any gene: 10. CDR3 region: CASSWKRTSGSGNEQFF. DNA of the CDR3: TGTGCCAGCAGTTGGAAAAGGACTAGCGGGAGTGGTAATGAGCAGTTCTTC.

Concerning this clone itself: The DNA is omitted, as the CDR3 cannot be located on it reliably, and the CDR3 follows TCRdb's listing. This rearrangement joins TRBV7-9 to TRBJ2-7; the table's D call of TRBD1 was not tested on the DNA. Germline V lookup: CDR1 SEHNR, CDR2 FQNEAQ (reference sequence). A total of 15 residues make up the CDR3, ends included. CDR3 in amino acids: CASSSSDRGVYEQYF.

This chain joins TRBV19 and TRBJ2-2; TRBD2 might be the D (7 bases). In germline, CDR1 is LNHDA, CDR2 SQIVND (reference sequence). Trimming took 4 bases from V and 3 from J, leaving 12 bases between them. The CDR3 runs 15 residues. CDR3 residues: CASSTRGGDTGELFF. CDR3 sequence (DNA): TGTGCCAGTAGTACCAGAGGGGGGGACACCGGGGAGCTGTTTTTT.

The chain links TRBV5-5 to TRBJ1-5; perhaps TRBD1 as D (5 bases). CDR3 length equals 13 residues. Looked up from germline, CDR1 is SGHKS and CDR2 is YYEKEE (reference sequence). Trimming removed 2 bases at V and 7 bases at J, with 10 bases between. The CDR3 DNA sequence: TGTGCCAGCAGCTTAACGGGGGACCAGCCCCAGCATTTT. It encodes CASSLTGDQPQHF.

Note on this clone: Other DNA sequences within the sample encode an identical CDR3. V usage is TRBV4-1 and J usage is TRBJ1-1; 8 positions match TRBD1. V lost 0 bases, J lost 1 base, and 1 base stayed unmatched. Germline CDR1 reads MGHRA; CDR2 reads YSYEKL. The CDR3 covers 15 residues. The CDR3 spells CASSQETGGNTEAFF. The CDR3 nucleotides read TGCGCCAGCAGCCAAGAAACAGGGGGGAACACTGAAGCTTTCTTT.

The V gene is TRBV29-1, the J gene TRBJ2-1; 9 nucleotides agree with TRBD2. Germline V gene lookup returns CDR1 SQVTM and CDR2 ANQGSEA. The CDR3 totals 13 residues. The junction had 6 bases not matched to a gene; V was cut back by 4 bases and J by 8 bases. CDR3: CSVGGGGGYEQFF. DNA of the CDR3: TGCAGCGTTGGGGGCGGGGGGGGCTATGAGCAGTTCTTC.

The CDR3 spells CASSVAGSTYNEQFF. The CDR3, as DNA: TGTGCCAGCAGCGTAGCCGGGAGCACCTACAATGAGCAGTTCTTC. The chain is built from TRBV9 and TRBJ2-1; D is perhaps TRBD2 (6 bases). The ends were cut back, 0 bases at V and 2 bases at J, with 9 bases in the middle. Per the germline V gene, CDR1 is SGDLS and CDR2 is YYNGEE. The CDR3 consists of 15 residues. The full variable domain, completed using reference TRBV9 and TRBJ2-1, is DSGVTQTPKHLITATGQRVTLRCSPRSGDLSVYWYQQSLDQGLQFLIQYYNGEERAKGNILERFSAQQFPDLHSELNLSSLELGDSALYFCASSVAGSTYNEQFFGPGTRLTVL.

J is TRBJ2-7 and V is TRBV7-6; 7 positions agree with TRBD2. After removal of 1 base from V and 3 bases from J, the junction contained 12 bases not matched to a gene. CDR3 length equals 17 residues. Germline V CDR1 and CDR2: SGHVS, FNYEAQ. As DNA, the CDR3 is TGTGCCAGCAGCTTAGGGAGCGGGATGGAAGGGGACTACGAGCAGTACTTC. The encoded protein is CASSLGSGMEGDYEQYF.

The CDR3 DNA reads as TGCGCCAGCAGCCGCCGGACAGGGGGGGACGAGCAGTACTTC. This encodes CASSRRTGGDEQYF. This chain uses TRBV5-1 with TRBJ2-7; 10 positions match TRBD1. CDR1 is SGHRS and CDR2 is YFSETQ in the germline V gene. CDR3 size: 14 residues. V trimming: 4 bases; J trimming: 5 bases; junction bases outside the gene matches: 6. Combining the CDR3 with reference TRBV5-1 and TRBJ2-7 gives the whole variable domain KAGVTQTPRYLIKTRGQQVTLSCSPISGHRSVSWYQQTPGQGLQFLFEYFSETQRNKGNFPGRFSGRQFSNSRSEMNVSTLELGDSALYLCASSRRTGGDEQYFGPGTRLTVT.

The chain employs TRBV19 and TRBJ1-4; 7 bases fit TRBD1. This CDR3 spans 14 amino acids. Germline assignment: CDR1 LNHDA and CDR2 SQIVND (reference sequence). V lost 6 bases to trimming and J lost 4 bases; unmatched junction nucleotides: 5. This chain's CDR3 is CASSRDSFNEKLFF. DNA of the CDR3: TGTGCCAGTAGCCGGGACAGCTTTAATGAAAAACTGTTTTTT.

The chain uses TRBV9 and TRBJ2-2; 8 bases align to TRBD1. The CDR3 has 16 residues. The germline gives CDR1 SGDLS, CDR2 YYNGEE. The V gene end was trimmed by 0 bases and the J gene end by 5 bases; junction bases not matched to a gene: 6. Here the CDR3 reads CASSVAGRGRTGELFF. As DNA, the CDR3 is TGTGCCAGCAGCGTAGCGGGCAGGGGGCGGACCGGGGAGCTGTTTTTT.

This clone was seen only once. The chain is built from TRBV4-3 and TRBJ1-2, with TRBD1 matching 11 bases. The CDR3 contains 16 residues. Trimming took 3 bases from V and 8 from J; bases not matched to a gene: 11. Germline V gives CDR1 LGHNA, CDR2 YSLEER. The CDR3 DNA reads TGCGCCAGCAGCCATATAATCGGACAGGGGGCGAAAGGCTACACCTTC. It yields the protein CASSHIIGQGAKGYTF.